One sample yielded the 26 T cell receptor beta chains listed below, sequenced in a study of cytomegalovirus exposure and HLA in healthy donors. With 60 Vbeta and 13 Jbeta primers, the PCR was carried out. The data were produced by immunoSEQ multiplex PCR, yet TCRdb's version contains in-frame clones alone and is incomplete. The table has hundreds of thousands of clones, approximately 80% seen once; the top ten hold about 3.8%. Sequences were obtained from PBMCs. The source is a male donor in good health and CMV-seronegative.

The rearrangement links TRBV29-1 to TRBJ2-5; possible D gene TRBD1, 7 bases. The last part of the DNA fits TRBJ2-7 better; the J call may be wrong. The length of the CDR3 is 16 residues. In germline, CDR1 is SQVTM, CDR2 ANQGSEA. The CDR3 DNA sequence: TGCAGCGTTTCGGAGGGGGCGGCGACCTGGCCCTACGAGCAGTACTTC. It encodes CSVSEGAATWPYEQYF.

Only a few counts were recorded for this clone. The CDR3 region has the DNA TGCGCCAGCAGCCCCCCGGGACAGAGCTACGAGCAGTACTTC. Encoded protein: CASSPPGQSYEQYF. V and J are TRBV5-1 and TRBJ2-7; 7 nucleotides match TRBD1. This CDR3 comprises 14 residues. Germline V gives CDR1 SGHRS, CDR2 YFSETQ. Unmatched junction bases numbered 7, after V lost 4 bases and J lost 3 bases.

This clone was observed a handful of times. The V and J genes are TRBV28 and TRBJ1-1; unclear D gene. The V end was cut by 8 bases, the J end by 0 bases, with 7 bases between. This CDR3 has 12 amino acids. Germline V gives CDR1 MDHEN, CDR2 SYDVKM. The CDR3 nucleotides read TGTGCCAGCCTAAAGTTGAACACTGAAGCTTTCTTT. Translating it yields CASLKLNTEAFF.

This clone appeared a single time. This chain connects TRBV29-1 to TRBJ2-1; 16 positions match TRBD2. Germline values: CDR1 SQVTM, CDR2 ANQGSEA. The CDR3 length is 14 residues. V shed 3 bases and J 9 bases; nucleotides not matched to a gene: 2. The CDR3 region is CSVEGTSGRVEQFF. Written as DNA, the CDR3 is TGCAGCGTTGAGGGGACTAGCGGGAGGGTTGAGCAGTTCTTC.

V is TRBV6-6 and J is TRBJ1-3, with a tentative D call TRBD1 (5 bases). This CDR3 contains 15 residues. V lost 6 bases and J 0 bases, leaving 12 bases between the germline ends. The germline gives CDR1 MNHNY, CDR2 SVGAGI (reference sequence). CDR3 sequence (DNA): TGTGCCAGCAGCCCCCTGGGGGGCTCTGGAAACACCATATATTTT. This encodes CASSPLGGSGNTIYF.

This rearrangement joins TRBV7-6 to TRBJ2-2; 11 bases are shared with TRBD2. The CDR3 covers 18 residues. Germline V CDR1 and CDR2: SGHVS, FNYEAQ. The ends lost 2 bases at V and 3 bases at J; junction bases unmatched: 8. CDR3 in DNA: TGTGCCAGCAGCTTAAAACTAGCGGGAGCTTCAGACACCGGGGAGCTGTTTTTT. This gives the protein CASSLKLAGASDTGELFF.

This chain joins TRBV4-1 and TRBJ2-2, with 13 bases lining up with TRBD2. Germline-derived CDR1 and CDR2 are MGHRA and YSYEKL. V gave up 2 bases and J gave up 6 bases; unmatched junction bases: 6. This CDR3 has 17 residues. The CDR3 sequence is CASSQPGLAGVSGELFF. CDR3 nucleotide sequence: TGCGCCAGCAGCCAACCCGGACTAGCGGGAGTCTCCGGGGAGCTGTTTTTT.

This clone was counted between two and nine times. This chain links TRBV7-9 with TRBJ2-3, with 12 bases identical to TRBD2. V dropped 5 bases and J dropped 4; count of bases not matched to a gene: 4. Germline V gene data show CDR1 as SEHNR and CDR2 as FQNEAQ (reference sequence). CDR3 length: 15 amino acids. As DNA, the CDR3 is TGTGCCAGCAGCCCTGGACTAGCGGGGCCAGATACGCAGTATTTT. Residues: CASSPGLAGPDTQYF.

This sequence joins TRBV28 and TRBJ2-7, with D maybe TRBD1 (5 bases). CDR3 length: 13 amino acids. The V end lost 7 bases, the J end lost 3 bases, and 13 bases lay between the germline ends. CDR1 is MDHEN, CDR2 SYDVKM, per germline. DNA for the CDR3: TGTGCCAGCAAGGGGCCCGACGTCTACGAGCAGTACTTC. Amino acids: CASKGPDVYEQYF.

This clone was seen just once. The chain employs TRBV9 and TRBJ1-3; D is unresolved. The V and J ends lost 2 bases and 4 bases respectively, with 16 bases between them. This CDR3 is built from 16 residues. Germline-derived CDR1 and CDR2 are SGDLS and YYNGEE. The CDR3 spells CASSVQFPSAGNTIYF. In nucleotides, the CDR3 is TGTGCCAGCAGCGTCCAGTTCCCTTCTGCAGGAAACACCATATATTTT.

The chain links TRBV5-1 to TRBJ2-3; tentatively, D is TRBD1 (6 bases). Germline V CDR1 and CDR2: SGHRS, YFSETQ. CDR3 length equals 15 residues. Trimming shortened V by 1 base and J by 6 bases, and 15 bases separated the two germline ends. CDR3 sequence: CASSLRQAYSDTQYF. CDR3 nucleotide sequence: TGCGCCAGCAGCTTGAGACAGGCTTATTCCGATACGCAGTATTTT.

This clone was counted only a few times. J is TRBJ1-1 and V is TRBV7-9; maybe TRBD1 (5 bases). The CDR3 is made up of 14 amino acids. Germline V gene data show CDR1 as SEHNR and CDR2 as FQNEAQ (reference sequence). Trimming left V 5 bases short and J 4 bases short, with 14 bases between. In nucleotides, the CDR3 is TGTGCCAGCAGCGTCCAGGGCATGAGCACTGAAGCTTTCTTT. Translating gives CASSVQGMSTEAFF.

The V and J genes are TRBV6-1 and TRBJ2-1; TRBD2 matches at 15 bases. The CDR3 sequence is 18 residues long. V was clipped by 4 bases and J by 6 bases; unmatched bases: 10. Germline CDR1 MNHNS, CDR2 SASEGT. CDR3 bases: TGTGCCAGCAGTGGCGACACGGGACTAGCGGGAGGTGGCAATGAGCAGTTCTTC. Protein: CASSGDTGLAGGGNEQFF.

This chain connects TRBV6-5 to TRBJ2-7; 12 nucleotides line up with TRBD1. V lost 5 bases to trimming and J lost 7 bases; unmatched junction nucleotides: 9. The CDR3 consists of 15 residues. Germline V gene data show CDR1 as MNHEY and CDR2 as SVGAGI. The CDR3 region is CASSAGTGGPWEQYF. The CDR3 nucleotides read TGTGCCAGCAGTGCTGGGACAGGGGGCCCGTGGGAGCAGTACTTC.

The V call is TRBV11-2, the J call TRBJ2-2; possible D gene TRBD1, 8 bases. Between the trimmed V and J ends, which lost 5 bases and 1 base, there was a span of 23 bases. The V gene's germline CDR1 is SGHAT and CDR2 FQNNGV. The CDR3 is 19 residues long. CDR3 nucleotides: TGTGCCAGCAGCCCATATTCAGGACAGGGCGGGGGGAACACCGGGGAGCTGTTTTTT. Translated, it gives CASSPYSGQGGGNTGELFF.

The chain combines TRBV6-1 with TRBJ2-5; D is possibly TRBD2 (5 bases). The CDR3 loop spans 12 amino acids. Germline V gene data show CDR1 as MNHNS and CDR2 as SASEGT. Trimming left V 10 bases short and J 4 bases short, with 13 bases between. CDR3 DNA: TGTGCCACCGTACTAGTCGGAGAGACCCAGTACTTC. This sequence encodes CATVLVGETQYF.

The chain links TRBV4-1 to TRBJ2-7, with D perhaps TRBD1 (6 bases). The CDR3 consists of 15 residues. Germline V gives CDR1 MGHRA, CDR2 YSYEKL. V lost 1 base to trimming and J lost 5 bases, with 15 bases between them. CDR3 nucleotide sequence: TGCGCCAGCAGCCAAGCTCTTCAGGGGCAAGACGAGCAGTACTTC. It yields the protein CASSQALQGQDEQYF.

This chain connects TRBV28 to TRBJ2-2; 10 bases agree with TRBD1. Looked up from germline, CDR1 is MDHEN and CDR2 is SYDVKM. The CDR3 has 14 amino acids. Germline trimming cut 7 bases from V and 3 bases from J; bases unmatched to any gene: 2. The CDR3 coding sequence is TGTGCCAGCACCGGGACAGGGGACACCGGGGAGCTGTTTTTT. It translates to CASTGTGDTGELFF.

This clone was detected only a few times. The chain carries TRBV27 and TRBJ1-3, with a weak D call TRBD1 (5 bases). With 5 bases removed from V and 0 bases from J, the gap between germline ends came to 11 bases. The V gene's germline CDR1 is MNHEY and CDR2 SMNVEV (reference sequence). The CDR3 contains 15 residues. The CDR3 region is CASSITGSSGNTIYF. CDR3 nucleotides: TGTGCCAGCAGTATAACAGGAAGCTCTGGAAACACCATATATTTT.

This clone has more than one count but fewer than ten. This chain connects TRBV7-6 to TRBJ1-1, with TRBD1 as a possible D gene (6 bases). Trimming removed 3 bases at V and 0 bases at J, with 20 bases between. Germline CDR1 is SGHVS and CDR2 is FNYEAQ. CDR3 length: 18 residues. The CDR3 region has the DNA TGTGCCAGCAGCTTGAGGGCAGGGGAGAAAGAGATGAACACTGAAGCTTTCTTT. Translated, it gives CASSLRAGEKEMNTEAFF.

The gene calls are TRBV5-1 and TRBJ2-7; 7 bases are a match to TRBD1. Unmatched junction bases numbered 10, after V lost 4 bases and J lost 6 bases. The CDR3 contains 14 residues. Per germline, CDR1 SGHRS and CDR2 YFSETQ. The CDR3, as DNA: TGCGCCAGCAGCGACGACAGGGAGCGCCGCGAGCAGTACTTC. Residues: CASSDDRERREQYF.

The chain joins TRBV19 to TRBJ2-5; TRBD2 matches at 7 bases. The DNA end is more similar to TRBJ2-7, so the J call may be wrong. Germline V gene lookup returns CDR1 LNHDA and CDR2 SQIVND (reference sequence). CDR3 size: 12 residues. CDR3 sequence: CASSMGGGEQYF. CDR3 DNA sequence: TGTGCCAGTAGTATGGGCGGGGGCGAGCAGTACTTC.

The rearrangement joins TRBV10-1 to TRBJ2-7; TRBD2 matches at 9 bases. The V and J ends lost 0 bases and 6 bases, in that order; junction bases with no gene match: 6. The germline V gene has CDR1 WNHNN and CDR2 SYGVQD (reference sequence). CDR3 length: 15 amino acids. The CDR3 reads CASSESGLAGREQYF. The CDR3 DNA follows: TGCGCCAGCAGTGAGTCGGGGCTAGCGGGGCGCGAGCAGTACTTC.

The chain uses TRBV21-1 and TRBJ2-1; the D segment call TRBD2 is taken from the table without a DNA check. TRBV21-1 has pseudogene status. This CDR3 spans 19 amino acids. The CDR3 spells CASSKCSDDQAGWGDEQFF. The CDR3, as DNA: TGTGCCAGCAGCAAATGTTCAGACGACCAAGCGGGGTGGGGCGATGAGCAGTTCTTC.

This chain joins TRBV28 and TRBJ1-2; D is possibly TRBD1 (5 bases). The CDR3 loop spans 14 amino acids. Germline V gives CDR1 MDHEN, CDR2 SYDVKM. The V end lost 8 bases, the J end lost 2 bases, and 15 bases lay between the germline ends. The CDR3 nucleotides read TGTGCCAGCTATGAGACAGTCAGCAACTATGGCTACACCTTC. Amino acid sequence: CASYETVSNYGYTF.

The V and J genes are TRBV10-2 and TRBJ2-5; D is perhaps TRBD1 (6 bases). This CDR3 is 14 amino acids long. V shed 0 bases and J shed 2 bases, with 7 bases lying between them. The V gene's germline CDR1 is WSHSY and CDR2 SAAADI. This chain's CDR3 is CASSESGAQETQYF. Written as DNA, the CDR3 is TGCGCCAGCAGTGAGTCGGGGGCTCAAGAGACCCAGTACTTC.